The 17 T cell receptor beta chains in this list originate from one sample, sequenced in a study of Ad26.COV2.S vaccination and SARS-CoV-2 variants. Treatment denoted: approximately 18 received Ad26.COV2.S at low or high dose, single or two shots; about 5 received placebo; per-sample allocation not given. Vaccine and placebo recipients were sampled on day 63 after the first injection. Only in-frame clones appear in the TCRdb table, and some are missing; sequencing was by immunoSEQ multiplex PCR. The sample contains roughly 420,000 clones, around 87% of which appear only once. The material was peripheral blood, obtained in a trial of Ad26.COV2.S vaccine versus placebo. These receptors were taken from a person between 18 and 59 years old who received the Ad26.COV2.S COVID-19 vaccine or a placebo.

About this clone itself: Different DNA sequences within this sample yield the same CDR3. V gene TRBV6-2 or TRBV6-3 combines with J gene TRBJ2-5; D ambiguous. The V gene lost 2 bases and the J gene lost 3 bases, with 7 bases spanning the gap. The germline V gene encodes CDR1 MNHEY and CDR2 SVGEGT. CDR3 size: 13 residues. CDR3 residues: CASSYGREETQYF. CDR3 nucleotide sequence: TGTGCCAGCAGTTACGGGCGAGAAGAGACCCAGTACTTC.

This chain uses TRBV4-1 with TRBJ1-1; D is unresolved. V was cut by 0 bases and J by 2 bases, with 10 bases left in between. Germline V gene sequence: CDR1 MGHRA, CDR2 YSYEKL. The CDR3 extends over 15 amino acids. The DNA of the CDR3 is TGCGCCAGCAGCCAAGATCGTACCCTTAACACTGAAGCTTTCTTT. Its protein product is CASSQDRTLNTEAFF.

This chain uses TRBV15 with TRBJ2-7; D is unclear. Germline CDR1 and CDR2: LNHNV and YYDKDF (reference sequence). This CDR3 region has 17 residues. V was trimmed by 1 base and J by 0 bases, leaving 16 bases between them. This chain's CDR3 is CATSRVPRLVSSYEQYF. The CDR3 nucleotides read TGTGCCACCAGCAGAGTACCGAGGTTAGTGAGCTCCTACGAGCAGTACTTC.

The chain has TRBV6-4 and TRBJ1-5; TRBD1 is a possible D gene (6 bases). The germline gives CDR1 MRHNA, CDR2 SNTAGT. CDR3 length: 14 amino acids. V dropped 7 bases and J dropped 3 bases, with 13 bases sitting between them. The CDR3 here is CASTRGGFNQPQHF. Written as DNA, the CDR3 is TGTGCCAGCACCAGGGGAGGGTTCAATCAGCCCCAGCATTTT.

The rearrangement links TRBV27 to TRBJ2-7; tentatively, D is TRBD2 (5 bases). Looked up from germline, CDR1 is MNHEY and CDR2 is SMNVEV (reference sequence). V was shortened by 5 bases and J by 1 base, with 18 bases between the two germline ends. This CDR3 contains 16 residues. CDR3 DNA sequence: TGTGCCAGCAGTCCCCTTTTAGCGCTGCTTTCCTACGAGCAGTACTTC. Encoded protein: CASSPLLALLSYEQYF.

The chain joins TRBV11-3 to TRBJ2-1; 12 nucleotides line up with TRBD2. The J segment lost 7 bases and the V segment lost 5 bases, leaving 9 bases of the junction unmatched. CDR1 is SGHNT and CDR2 is YENEEA in the germline V gene. CDR3 length equals 16 residues. The CDR3 protein is CASSGPLAGGGNEQFF. CDR3 in DNA: TGTGCCAGCAGCGGGCCACTAGCGGGGGGAGGTAATGAGCAGTTCTTC.

Here the CDR3 DNA reads TGTGCCTGGAGTGTACCCACCTCCGTCCTGGGCGACTACAATGAGCAGTTCTTC. Protein sequence: CAWSVPTSVLGDYNEQFF. The V gene is TRBV30, the J gene TRBJ2-1; D gene uncertain. Germline CDR1 reads GTSNPN; CDR2 reads SVGIG (reference sequence). The CDR3 has 18 amino acids. The V gene lost 0 bases and the J gene lost 3 bases, with 21 bases spanning the gap.

Concerning this clone itself: One junction end disagrees with the germline gene, perhaps due to a read error. The rearrangement uses TRBV6-5 and TRBJ2-7; D might be TRBD2 (5 bases). This CDR3 spans 15 amino acids. CDR1 is MNHEY and CDR2 is SVGAGI in the germline V gene. The CDR3 DNA reads as TGTGCCAGCACCGGGGAAGGAAGGTCCTCCAACGAGCAGTACTTC. This translates into CASTGEGRSSNEQYF.

The chain joins TRBV6-5 to TRBJ2-3, with D possibly TRBD1 on 6 matching bases. The V end was cut by 0 bases, the J end by 9 bases, with 13 bases between. There are 14 residues in the CDR3. Germline CDR1 is MNHEY and CDR2 is SVGAGI. This CDR3 reads CASSYSDSQRTQYF. The CDR3 region has the DNA TGTGCCAGCAGTTACTCGGACAGCCAACGCACGCAGTATTTT.

The chain couples TRBV6-1 to TRBJ2-3; D is unclear. The V end lost 2 bases, the J end lost 5 bases, and 5 bases lay between the germline ends. CDR3 length: 12 residues. Per the germline V gene, CDR1 is MNHNS and CDR2 is SASEGT. Here the CDR3 DNA reads TGTGCCAGCAGTGAATATAGAGATACGCAGTATTTT. It translates to CASSEYRDTQYF.

The J gene is TRBJ2-5, the V gene TRBV28; 9 bases fit TRBD2. Germline V gene data show CDR1 as MDHEN and CDR2 as SYDVKM. Trimming at V came to 2 bases and at J to 6 bases, leaving 4 bases not matched to a gene. There are 14 residues in the CDR3. The CDR3 DNA reads as TGTGCCAGCAGTTTAGGTCTAGCGGGACAGACCCAGTACTTC. Translated, it gives CASSLGLAGQTQYF.

The chain recombines TRBV7-9 with TRBJ2-1, with 9 bases identical to TRBD2. CDR1 and CDR2 from the germline V gene are SEHNR and FQNEAQ (reference sequence). V lost 1 base and J lost 6; bases outside the gene matches: 7. CDR3 length: 16 amino acids. Here the CDR3 reads CASSLGGGAFVNEQFF. The CDR3 bases are TGTGCCAGCAGCTTAGGCGGGGGGGCCTTTGTCAATGAGCAGTTCTTC.

This sequence joins TRBV5-6 and TRBJ2-7; 8 bases align to TRBD1. V dropped 4 bases and J dropped 1; count of bases not matched to a gene: 4. This CDR3 spans 14 amino acids. CDR1 SGHDT and CDR2 YYEEEE come from the germline V gene. In nucleotides, the CDR3 is TGTGCCAGCAGCCATGGACAGGGATCCTACGAGCAGTACTTC. Amino acid sequence: CASSHGQGSYEQYF. The variable domain in full, completed from reference TRBV5-6 and TRBJ2-7, reads DAGVTQSPTHLIKTRGQQVTLRCSPKSGHDTVSWYQQALGQGPQFIFQYYEEEERQRGNFPDRFSGHQFPNYSSELNVNALLLGDSALYLCASSHGQGSYEQYFGPGTRLTVT.

J is TRBJ2-3 and V is TRBV3-1 (or the pseudogene TRBV3-2); D is ambiguous. With 1 base removed from V and 0 bases from J, the gap between germline ends came to 8 bases. This CDR3 spans 15 amino acids. The germline gives CDR1 LGHDT, CDR2 YNNKEL (reference sequence). DNA for the CDR3: TGTGCCAGCAGCCAAGCTGCTACTAGCACAGATACGCAGTATTTT. It translates to CASSQAATSTDTQYF.

The chain is built from TRBV5-1 and TRBJ1-1, with D possibly matching TRBD1 (5 bases). Germline CDR1 reads SGHRS; CDR2 reads YFSETQ. Trimming left V 2 bases short and J 4 bases short, with 9 bases between. The CDR3 runs 13 residues. The CDR3 sequence is CASSFQGVTEAFF. CDR3 nucleotide sequence: TGCGCCAGCAGCTTCCAGGGTGTCACTGAAGCTTTCTTT.

This rearrangement joins TRBV9 to TRBJ1-2; TRBD1 might be the D (5 bases). CDR3 length: 16 amino acids. Per germline, CDR1 SGDLS and CDR2 YYNGEE. V was pared by 4 bases and J by 6 bases, with 22 bases between. This CDR3 reads CASSSPPGPYSHGYTF. CDR3 DNA: TGTGCCAGCAGCTCCCCTCCGGGACCGTACTCTCATGGCTACACCTTC.

The chain uses TRBV5-1 and TRBJ2-1; D possibly corresponds to TRBD2 (5 bases). Deletions cut 6 bases from V and 3 bases from J, with 16 bases between. Germline CDR1 and CDR2: SGHRS and YFSETQ. The CDR3 spans 15 residues. CDR3 protein: CASIPLGGGYNEQFF. CDR3 nucleotide sequence: TGCGCCAGCATCCCCTTGGGTGGAGGCTACAATGAGCAGTTCTTC.